Described below is a single T cell receptor (beta chain) sequence and its context. CDR3 size: 17 residues. Trimming at V came to 3 bases and at J to 0 bases, leaving 6 bases not matched to a gene. CDR1 is LNHNV, CDR2 YYDKDF, per germline (reference sequence). Original processing methods: Estimation of nucleated cell counts relied on the amplification of reference gene primers. Produced via immunoSEQ multiplex PCR; TCRdb's table is partial and in-frame only. That table gives V, J and clone size, and the DNA gave D and trimming. The sample has roughly 140,000 clones, 70% to 85% seen once. This sample was included in a study of blood T cell repertoires in COVID-19. Looking at the study overall: Both acute and convalescent COVID-19 samples were obtained from the United States, Italy and Spain. From T cells, B-cell-depleted T cells, or PBMCs came the material, which was cDNA or gDNA.

This chain joins TRBV15 and TRBJ1-5; 9 bases agree with TRBD1. The sample consisted of peripheral blood. This TCR derives from a woman between 50 and 59 years old in a cohort sampled during active or convalescent COVID-19. The CDR3 DNA sequence: TGTGCCACCAGCAGTCGGGACAGGGTCTATAGCAATCAGCCCCAGCATTTT. This gives the protein CATSSRDRVYSNQPQHF.